Listed here are 26 T cell receptor beta chains from one sample, sequenced in a study of T-cell memory formation after mild COVID-19. TCRdb reprocessed the 5' RACE reads with MiXCR, giving one entry per CDR3 protein. This table holds fewer than 650,000 distinct CDR3 sequences, 20% to 25% found once. Sequencing was done on a sample of PBMCs or a T cell subset sorted from them (not recorded which). The receptors shown here come from an adult woman who had mild COVID-19 (a few samples of this study predate the infection). Cell type and time point are not known.

The chain recombines TRBV21-1 with TRBJ2-3; the table gives TRBD1 as D, unverified against the DNA. TRBV21-1 is a pseudogene. The length of the CDR3 is 17 residues. The CDR3 DNA is TGTGCCAGCAGCAAAGAATTCGGGGGATATAGCACAGATACGCAGTATTTT. It is translated as CASSKEFGGYSTDTQYF.

This clonotype was seen a handful of times. The J gene is TRBJ2-1, the V gene TRBV20-1; D uncertain. Germline CDR1 and CDR2: DFQATT and SNEGSKA (reference sequence). There are 13 residues in the CDR3. V lost 4 bases and J 2 bases, leaving 9 bases between the germline ends. CDR3 amino acids: CSAMLPPYNEQFF. The CDR3 DNA sequence: TGCAGTGCTATGCTTCCCCCCTACAATGAGCAGTTCTTC.

The chain joins TRBV7-9 to TRBJ1-1; D might be TRBD1 (6 bases). Between the trimmed V and J ends, which lost 5 bases and 14 bases, there was a span of 18 bases. Germline CDR1 and CDR2: SEHNR and FQNEAQ (reference sequence). This CDR3 has 12 residues. The CDR3 spells CASSLERGGLFF. CDR3 DNA: TGTGCCAGCAGCCTTGAACGCGGGGGGCTATTCTTT.

The J gene is TRBJ2-7, the V gene TRBV7-9; possibly TRBD1 or TRBD2 for D (6 bases each). This CDR3 spans 16 amino acids. Germline loops: CDR1 SEHNR, CDR2 FQNEAQ (reference sequence). Trimming stripped 2 bases from V and 0 bases from J, with 14 bases between. This chain's CDR3 is CASSLPPGAYSYEQYF. The CDR3 nucleotides are TGTGCCAGCAGCTTACCCCCGGGGGCCTACTCCTACGAGCAGTACTTC.

The V and J genes are TRBV9 and TRBJ2-1; 8 bases align to TRBD2. The J segment lost 6 bases and the V segment lost 7 bases, leaving 12 bases of the junction unmatched. CDR3 size: 15 residues. Looked up from germline, CDR1 is SGDLS and CDR2 is YYNGEE. The DNA for the CDR3 is TGTGCCAGCGGGGGAGGGCTAGCGGGCCGCAATGAGCAGTTCTTC. Protein product: CASGGGLAGRNEQFF.

This clonotype was recorded a few times. DNA of the CDR3: TGTGCCAGCAGCTTAGCGGGACTAGCGGGGGGGGAACCTAATGAGCAGTTCTTC. It specifies CASSLAGLAGGEPNEQFF. The chain has TRBV7-7 and TRBJ2-1; the match to TRBD2 covers 16 bases. From germline, CDR1 is SSHAT and CDR2 FNYEAQ (reference sequence). V lost 0 bases to trimming and J lost 7 bases; unmatched junction nucleotides: 6. The CDR3 has 18 residues.

This clonotype was detected only a few times. The J gene is TRBJ2-1, the V gene TRBV29-1; D ambiguous. The CDR3 loop spans 12 amino acids. Trimming removed 3 bases from V and 6 bases from J, with 9 bases in between. The germline CDR1 and CDR2 sequences are SQVTM and ANQGSEA. CDR3 nucleotide sequence: TGCAGCGTTGACCTAGTCGCCAATGAGCAGTTCTTC. Translated, it gives CSVDLVANEQFF.

This chain uses TRBV18 with TRBJ2-6, with D hard to call. The ends were cut back, 0 bases at V and 0 bases at J, with 9 bases in the middle. Germline V gives CDR1 KGHSH, CDR2 LQKENI. This CDR3 comprises 17 residues. The CDR3 is CASSPPGSLSGANVLTF. The CDR3 nucleotides are TGTGCCAGCTCACCACCGGGTTCCCTCTCTGGGGCCAACGTCCTGACTTTC.

CDR3 in amino acids: CASSPRSYSGNTIYF. DNA for the CDR3: TGTGCCAGCAGCCCCAGGTCTTACTCTGGAAACACCATATATTTT. V usage is TRBV12-3 or TRBV12-4 and J usage is TRBJ1-3; no clear D gene. The CDR3 loop spans 15 amino acids. Trimming took off 6 bases at V and 0 bases at J, with 12 bases between the two ends.

This chain connects TRBV4-2 to TRBJ2-5, with 7 bases that match TRBD1. The CDR3 is made up of 15 amino acids. The germline CDR1 and CDR2 sequences are LGHNA and YNFKEQ. J lost 4 bases, V lost 4 bases, and 9 bases had no gene match. The chain's CDR3 is CASSPRGSNSETQYF. CDR3 nucleotides: TGTGCCAGCAGCCCCAGGGGGTCCAACTCAGAGACCCAGTACTTC.

This clonotype has a handful of counts. The rearrangement uses TRBV7-9 and TRBJ2-5; 7 positions match TRBD2. V trimming: 1 base; J trimming: 2 bases; junction bases outside the gene matches: 4. The CDR3 has 15 residues. Per germline, CDR1 SEHNR and CDR2 FQNEAQ (reference sequence). The CDR3, as DNA: TGTGCCAGCAGCTTAGTTCCTAGCGGTCAAGAGACCCAGTACTTC. Amino acid sequence: CASSLVPSGQETQYF.

CDR3 amino acids: CASRVSGREYNEQFF. The CDR3 DNA reads TGTGCCAGCAGAGTTAGCGGGAGGGAGTACAATGAGCAGTTCTTC. V is TRBV4-2 and J is TRBJ2-1, with TRBD2 matching over 11 bases. Unmatched junction bases numbered 5, after V lost 6 bases and J lost 4 bases. CDR3 length equals 15 residues. Per the germline V gene, CDR1 is LGHNA and CDR2 is YNFKEQ.

CDR3 protein: CASSWIGAGLTEAFF. In nucleotides, the CDR3 is TGTGCCAGCAGTTGGATTGGGGCAGGGTTAACTGAAGCTTTCTTT. This rearrangement joins TRBV27 to TRBJ1-1; TRBD1 is a possible D gene (5 bases). Trimming removed 4 bases from V and 5 bases from J, with 17 bases in between. This CDR3 region has 15 residues. Germline CDR1 is MNHEY and CDR2 is SMNVEV (reference sequence).

V and J are TRBV29-1 and TRBJ1-2, with 7 bases lining up with TRBD1. The CDR3 loop spans 12 amino acids. The germline V gene encodes CDR1 SQVTM and CDR2 ANQGSEA. The CDR3 here is CSEGGQLRGYTF. The CDR3 coding sequence is TGCAGTGAAGGGGGACAGTTGCGGGGCTACACCTTC.

The genes are TRBV6-5 and TRBJ2-6; D is perhaps TRBD2 (5 bases). V was trimmed by 4 bases and J by 2 bases, leaving 9 bases between them. The CDR3 has 15 residues. The germline gives CDR1 MNHEY, CDR2 SVGAGI. CDR3 protein: CASSFKGAGANVLTF. As DNA, the CDR3 is TGTGCCAGCAGTTTCAAGGGAGCTGGGGCCAACGTCCTGACTTTC.

The chain has TRBV3-2 and TRBJ2-7; the table's D call, TRBD1, has no DNA check behind it. TRBV3-2 is designated a pseudogene. The CDR3 covers 15 residues. The CDR3 nucleotides read TGTGCCAGCAGCCAGGGACTAGCGATCTCCTACGAGCAGTACTTC. Translated: CASSQGLAISYEQYF.

The chain combines TRBV5-1 with TRBJ1-5, with D hard to call. The CDR3 covers 15 residues. The V gene lost 0 bases and the J gene lost 6 bases, with 13 bases spanning the gap. The germline V gene has CDR1 SGHRS and CDR2 YFSETQ. The CDR3 nucleotides read TGCGCCAGCAGCTTGGACGGGCAATTGAGTCAGCCCCAGCATTTT. Translated: CASSLDGQLSQPQHF.

The rearrangement uses TRBV6-5 and TRBJ1-4, with TRBD1 matching over 7 bases. Germline V CDR1 and CDR2: MNHEY, SVGAGI. Unmatched junction bases numbered 2, after V lost 2 bases and J lost 8 bases. The CDR3 is 13 residues long. The chain's CDR3 is CASSYQGGEKLFF. Here the CDR3 DNA reads TGTGCCAGCAGTTACCAGGGGGGGGAAAAACTGTTTTTT.

This clonotype was observed a few times. The chain uses TRBV2 and TRBJ2-7, with D perhaps matching TRBD1 (5 bases). The CDR3 runs 14 residues. The germline gives CDR1 SNHLY, CDR2 FYNNEI. V was shortened by 6 bases and J by 0 bases, with 12 bases between the two germline ends. The CDR3 here is CASRLTVYSYEQYF. CDR3 nucleotides: TGTGCCAGCAGGCTGACAGTCTACTCCTACGAGCAGTACTTC.

The chain employs TRBV7-9 and TRBJ2-5, with unresolved D. Germline CDR1 is SEHNR and CDR2 is FQNEAQ (reference sequence). CDR3 length: 14 residues. Between the trimmed V and J ends, which lost 5 bases and 4 bases, there was a span of 14 bases. In DNA, the CDR3 is TGTGCCAGCAGCCCTACGCTAAATTCAGAGACCCAGTACTTC. Amino acid sequence: CASSPTLNSETQYF.

This sequence joins TRBV20-1 and TRBJ2-2; 7 positions agree with TRBD1. V gave up 4 bases and J gave up 3 bases; unmatched junction bases: 5. CDR3 length equals 14 residues. Germline assignment: CDR1 DFQATT and CDR2 SNEGSKA (reference sequence). The CDR3 coding sequence is TGCAGTGCTATGGACAGGCCCTACACCGGGGAGCTGTTTTTT. Its translation: CSAMDRPYTGELFF.

This clonotype has just a few counts. The J gene is TRBJ2-1, the V gene TRBV7-2; TRBD1 matches 9 bases. The CDR3 is 15 residues long. The V gene end was trimmed by 1 base and the J gene end by 7 bases; junction bases not matched to a gene: 5. Germline V gene sequence: CDR1 SGHTA, CDR2 FQGNSA. The DNA for the CDR3 is TGTGCCAGCAGCTTAGGAGGGACAGGGAGGAATGAGCAGTTCTTC. This sequence encodes CASSLGGTGRNEQFF.

This clonotype has just a few counts. The J gene is TRBJ1-2, the V gene TRBV6-2 or TRBV6-3; D gene unclear. The V gene lost 8 bases and the J gene lost 4 bases, with 14 bases spanning the gap. The CDR3 covers 13 residues. CDR1 is MNHEY, CDR2 SVGEGT, per germline. The CDR3, as DNA: TGTGCCAGCCGAAGAGACAAGGCCTATGGCTACACCTTC. Translating it yields CASRRDKAYGYTF.

This chain joins TRBV18 and TRBJ2-5; a possible D gene is TRBD2 (6 bases). Germline V gene lookup returns CDR1 KGHSH and CDR2 LQKENI. V dropped 3 bases and J dropped 5 bases, with 13 bases sitting between them. This CDR3 spans 14 amino acids. The CDR3 sequence: CASSPGTAGETQYF. CDR3 nucleotides: TGTGCCAGCTCACCGGGAACCGCGGGGGAGACCCAGTACTTC.

This chain connects TRBV19 to TRBJ2-7, with a possible D match to TRBD1 (6 bases). Germline V gene data show CDR1 as LNHDA and CDR2 as SQIVND (reference sequence). This CDR3 has 15 amino acids. V lost 3 bases and J 2 bases, leaving 14 bases between the germline ends. In DNA form, the CDR3 reads TGTGCCAGTAGTATCCTGGACAGCCCTACCTACGAGCAGTACTTC. It yields the protein CASSILDSPTYEQYF.

The chain combines TRBV27 with TRBJ2-7; D remains unclear. Germline assignment: CDR1 MNHEY and CDR2 SMNVEV (reference sequence). The length of the CDR3 is 19 residues. With 1 base removed from V and 0 bases from J, the gap between germline ends came to 22 bases. The CDR3 nucleotides read TGTGCCAGCAGTTTATACCCTCTCGGCGGCTCGAGGAGCTCCTACGAGCAGTACTTC. The encoded protein is CASSLYPLGGSRSSYEQYF.